What follows are 9 T cell receptor beta chains derived from one specimen sequenced in a study of shared clonotypes between healthy human individuals. The repertoire was sequenced with immunoSEQ multiplex PCR; TCRdb's copy has only in-frame clones and lacks some. The sample carries over a million clones, approximately 96% recorded once. Input material: naive CD4+ T cells sorted from blood. As to subset: CD45RA+ positively selected. Receptors originate from a man under 40 in good health.

The V call is TRBV29-1, the J call TRBJ2-1; TRBD2 matches at 10 bases. The V segment lost 1 base and the J segment 4 bases; nucleotides outside the gene matches: 1. The germline gives CDR1 SQVTM, CDR2 ANQGSEA. This CDR3 region has 14 residues. The CDR3 nucleotides are TGCAGCGTTGAAGCACTAGCGGGGTACAATGAGCAGTTCTTC. Amino acids: CSVEALAGYNEQFF.

The chain employs TRBV30 and TRBJ1-4; no definite D call. CDR3 length equals 13 residues. Germline loops: CDR1 GTSNPN, CDR2 SVGIG (reference sequence). Trimming stripped 3 bases from V and 7 bases from J, with 12 bases between. In DNA form, the CDR3 reads TGTGCCTGGAGCGCGGACCGCAGTGAAAAACTGTTTTTT. Amino acid sequence: CAWSADRSEKLFF.

J is TRBJ2-3 and V is TRBV18; TRBD1 aligns across 11 bases. V lost 6 bases and J lost 6; bases outside the gene matches: 8. CDR1 is KGHSH, CDR2 LQKENI, per germline. The CDR3 runs 15 residues. The CDR3 sequence is CASSLGQGAMDTQYF. In DNA form, the CDR3 reads TGTGCCAGCTCTCTCGGACAGGGGGCAATGGATACGCAGTATTTT.

The chain is built from TRBV28 and TRBJ2-1; 9 bases align to TRBD2. CDR3 length: 14 amino acids. J lost 5 bases, V lost 10 bases, and 9 bases had no gene match. Per the germline V gene, CDR1 is MDHEN and CDR2 is SYDVKM. CDR3 sequence (DNA): TGTGCCACCTCGCCGGGACTAGCTCACAATGAGCAGTTCTTC. Protein sequence: CATSPGLAHNEQFF.

The chain employs TRBV6-5 and TRBJ2-2, with TRBD2 as a possible D gene (6 bases). The CDR3 has 14 residues. The germline V gene has CDR1 MNHEY and CDR2 SVGAGI. Trimming took 7 bases from V and 6 from J, leaving 15 bases between them. CDR3 nucleotides: TGTGCCAGCACGTACCCGGGCGGGGCCGGGGAGCTGTTTTTT. It yields the protein CASTYPGGAGELFF.

The genes are TRBV6-4 and TRBJ2-2; no clear D. The CDR3 totals 15 residues. Trimming left V 4 bases short and J 4 bases short, with 13 bases between. Germline-derived CDR1 and CDR2 are MRHNA and SNTAGT. CDR3 nucleotide sequence: TGTGCCAGCAGTGGAAACATGCCGGGCACCGGGGAGCTGTTTTTT. Its translation: CASSGNMPGTGELFF.

This chain links TRBV11-2 with TRBJ2-7; 8 nucleotides agree with TRBD2. The length of the CDR3 is 16 residues. Germline V gene data show CDR1 as SGHAT and CDR2 as FQNNGV. After removal of 8 bases from V and 2 bases from J, the junction contained 14 bases not matched to a gene. CDR3 amino acids: CASGRASGPVTYEQYF. CDR3 nucleotide sequence: TGTGCCAGCGGACGGGCTAGCGGGCCCGTCACCTACGAGCAGTACTTC.

The chain recombines TRBV27 with TRBJ2-1; TRBD1 agrees at 7 bases. V trimming: 3 bases; J trimming: 11 bases; junction bases outside the gene matches: 10. Germline CDR1 MNHEY, CDR2 SMNVEV (reference sequence). This CDR3 is built from 14 residues. The CDR3 spells CASSLRTGTGQQFF. The CDR3 DNA reads TGTGCCAGCAGTTTGAGGACAGGAACGGGGCAGCAGTTCTTC.

This sequence joins TRBV27 and TRBJ1-5; 9 nucleotides align to TRBD1. CDR1 and CDR2 from the germline V gene are MNHEY and SMNVEV (reference sequence). This CDR3 region has 18 residues. V trimming: 0 bases; J trimming: 1 base; junction bases outside the gene matches: 7. In nucleotides, the CDR3 is TGTGCCAGCAGTTTATCTCAAACAGGGGGCAGGAGCAATCAGCCCCAGCATTTT. Translating gives CASSLSQTGGRSNQPQHF.